This passage covers 26 T cell receptor beta chains from one sample sequenced in a study of post-analysis software for immune sequencing data. General observations from the study: Five TRBV segments were significantly more frequent in patients than in controls. TRBV5-6, TRBV5-1 and TRBV20-1 were among these segments.

The TCR beta cDNA libraries contained unique molecular identifiers. TCRdb reprocessed the PCR reads via MiXCR and lists one record per CDR3 protein. The table includes hundreds of thousands of distinct CDR3 sequences, 55% to 70% detected once. Their antigen targets remain unknown. The sequencing input was blood. The origin of the receptors is a girl aged 2 to 9 with multiple sclerosis.

The table lists this clonotype with a few counts. The rearrangement uses TRBV7-9 and TRBJ2-7; D perhaps matches TRBD2 (5 bases). Germline V gene sequence: CDR1 SEHNR, CDR2 FQNEAQ (reference sequence). The length of the CDR3 is 14 residues. Between the trimmed V and J ends, which lost 5 bases and 2 bases, there was a span of 13 bases. The CDR3 sequence is CASSIGLYPYEQYF. The CDR3 region has the DNA TGTGCCAGCAGCATCGGACTTTACCCCTACGAGCAGTACTTC. Variable domain in full (rest from reference TRBV7-9 and TRBJ2-7): DTGVSQNPRHKITKRGQNVTFRCDPISEHNRLYWYRQTLGQGPEFLTYFQNEAQLEKSRLLSDRFSAERPKGSFSTLEIQRTEQGDSAMYLCASSIGLYPYEQYFGPGTRLTVT.

This clonotype was detected once. V gene TRBV29-1 combines with J gene TRBJ2-3; 7 nucleotides align to TRBD2. The CDR3 covers 15 residues. Germline loops: CDR1 SQVTM, CDR2 ANQGSEA. J was trimmed by 6 bases and V by 4 bases; bases with no gene match: 13. CDR3 residues: CSVVGRAGTLDTQYF. CDR3 in DNA: TGCAGCGTTGTTGGGCGAGCGGGGACGCTGGATACGCAGTATTTT.

V and J are TRBV6-5 and TRBJ2-5; TRBD2 matches 12 bases. V shed 4 bases and J 5 bases; nucleotides not matched to a gene: 5. Germline CDR1 reads MNHEY; CDR2 reads SVGAGI. The CDR3 consists of 15 residues. As DNA, the CDR3 is TGTGCCAGCAGTTCCCTAGCGGGGGGGACGGAGACCCAGTACTTC. As protein: CASSSLAGGTETQYF.

This sequence joins TRBV5-1 and TRBJ1-6; D is possibly TRBD1 (5 bases). V was trimmed by 0 bases and J by 13 bases, leaving 17 bases between them. The length of the CDR3 is 15 residues. From germline, CDR1 is SGHRS and CDR2 YFSETQ. CDR3 sequence reads: CASSLDGRQGAPLHF. The DNA for the CDR3 is TGCGCCAGCAGCTTGGATGGGCGGCAGGGCGCGCCCCTCCACTTT.

This clonotype was observed a handful of times. This chain uses TRBV4-1 with TRBJ2-5; 11 bases line up with TRBD2. The J call may not be correct, given that the DNA end is closer to TRBJ2-7. The germline gives CDR1 MGHRA, CDR2 YSYEKL. CDR3 length: 18 amino acids. In DNA form, the CDR3 reads TGCGCCAGCAGCCAAGTGGGCCTAGCGGGAGGAAGTAGGGACGAGCAGTACTTC. Encoded protein: CASSQVGLAGGSRDEQYF.

V gene TRBV25-1 combines with J gene TRBJ1-5; D is unclear. The CDR3 extends over 12 amino acids. The germline V and J ends were trimmed by 3 bases and 9 bases, with 9 bases remaining between them. Germline CDR1 reads MGHDK; CDR2 reads SYGVNS. In DNA form, the CDR3 reads TGTGCCAGCAGTGATGGCAACTGGCCCCAGCATTTT. Translation gives CASSDGNWPQHF.

Concerning this clonotype itself: One end of the junction does not line up with germline, which may come from a read error. The rearrangement links TRBV20-1 to TRBJ2-3; possibly TRBD1 or TRBD2 for D (5 bases each). The germline V gene encodes CDR1 DFQATT and CDR2 SNEGSKA (reference sequence). This CDR3 spans 14 amino acids. For the CDR3, the DNA is TGCAGTGCGAGAGAGGGGCCCAAACCCTATACGCAGTATTTT. Its translation is CSAREGPKPYTQYF.

The rearrangement links TRBV28 to TRBJ2-3; D might be TRBD1 or TRBD2, each matching 5 bases. The CDR3 consists of 13 residues. Germline V gives CDR1 MDHEN, CDR2 SYDVKM. Trimming shortened V by 7 bases and J by 2 bases, and 10 bases separated the two germline ends. The CDR3 DNA sequence: TGTGCCAGCACAGGGAGTGACACAGATACGCAGTATTTT. Translated, it gives CASTGSDTDTQYF.

This sequence joins TRBV4-1 and TRBJ2-5; 9 bases align to TRBD2. Judging by the DNA end, TRBJ2-7 fits better; the J call may be wrong. Germline V CDR1 and CDR2: MGHRA, YSYEKL. CDR3 size: 16 residues. In nucleotides, the CDR3 is TGCGCCAGCAGCCCCAGCGGGGGGCTCCGCTCCTACGAGCAGTACTTC. Translating gives CASSPSGGLRSYEQYF.

The chain carries TRBV12-3 or TRBV12-4 and TRBJ2-2; maybe TRBD2 (5 bases). V lost 3 bases and J lost 3, with 11 bases in between. This CDR3 region has 15 residues. The CDR3 DNA follows: TGTGCCAGCAGTTTCAGGACTCCAGACACCGGGGAGCTGTTTTTT. It encodes CASSFRTPDTGELFF.

The rearrangement joins TRBV5-5 to TRBJ1-1; D is unclear. CDR1 is SGHKS, CDR2 YYEKEE, per germline (reference sequence). V gave up 2 bases and J gave up 1 base, with 9 bases separating them. CDR3 size: 14 residues. The CDR3 is CASSFMHRNTEAFF. CDR3 sequence (DNA): TGTGCCAGCAGCTTCATGCACAGGAACACTGAAGCTTTCTTT.

The J gene is TRBJ1-1, the V gene TRBV20-1, with TRBD1 matching 9 bases. Germline CDR1 and CDR2: DFQATT and SNEGSKA (reference sequence). Trimming cost V 8 bases and J 4 bases; bases outside gene matches: 17. CDR3 length: 16 residues. The CDR3 bases are TGCAGTTGTACAGGGGGCGTGAAGGGGGCTGCCACTGAAGCTTTCTTT. Translating gives CSCTGGVKGAATEAFF.

The chain recombines TRBV29-1 with TRBJ2-1; TRBD1 agrees at 7 bases. CDR1 is SQVTM, CDR2 ANQGSEA, per germline. J was trimmed by 0 bases and V by 8 bases; bases with no gene match: 7. CDR3 length: 14 residues. CDR3 sequence (DNA): TGCAGCACGGGACAGCGGAGCTCCTACAATGAGCAGTTCTTC. Its protein is CSTGQRSSYNEQFF.

This clonotype was found a few times. The V and J genes are TRBV9 and TRBJ2-5; D gene uncertain. Germline lookup yields CDR1 SGDLS and CDR2 YYNGEE. There are 14 residues in the CDR3. V was trimmed by 0 bases and J by 1 base, leaving 7 bases between them. CDR3 DNA sequence: TGTGCCAGCAGCGTAGAAGGCAGCCAAGAGACCCAGTACTTC. This sequence encodes CASSVEGSQETQYF.

The chain has TRBV6-1 and TRBJ2-3; 8 bases match TRBD2. Trimming cost V 6 bases and J 0 bases; bases outside gene matches: 5. The CDR3 is 15 residues long. The germline gives CDR1 MNHNS, CDR2 SASEGT. The CDR3 loop reads CASRSSSGSTDTQYF. The CDR3 coding sequence is TGTGCCAGCAGGTCCTCTAGCGGGAGCACAGATACGCAGTATTTT.

This rearrangement joins TRBV11-2 to TRBJ2-7; no reliable D call. The CDR3 length is 14 residues. V was pared by 1 base and J by 0 bases, with 7 bases between. The germline V gene encodes CDR1 SGHAT and CDR2 FQNNGV. CDR3 amino acids: CASSLGAHSYEQYF. The CDR3 DNA follows: TGTGCCAGCAGCTTAGGGGCTCACTCCTACGAGCAGTACTTC.

The rearrangement links TRBV27 to TRBJ2-7; D call uncertain. The DNA end favors TRBJ2-5, so the J call may be wrong. Looked up from germline, CDR1 is MNHEY and CDR2 is SMNVEV (reference sequence). The CDR3 totals 13 residues. CDR3 residues: CASSEGTKETQYF. CDR3 nucleotide sequence: TGTGCCAGCAGTGAAGGAACCAAAGAGACCCAGTACTTC.

CDR3 nucleotides: TGCAGTGCTCTCCCCGGACGGTCACCACATTCACCCCTCCACTTT. Translation: CSALPGRSPHSPLHF. The J gene is TRBJ1-6, the V gene TRBV20-1; D not certain. Trimming pared 5 bases from V and 8 bases from J, leaving 19 bases between. This CDR3 comprises 15 residues. CDR1 is DFQATT and CDR2 is SNEGSKA in the germline V gene (reference sequence).

This clonotype was counted a single time. CDR3 in amino acids: CAISGGVGETQYF. Written as DNA, the CDR3 is TGTGCCATCAGTGGGGGGGTGGGGGAGACCCAGTACTTC. The chain recombines TRBV10-3 with TRBJ2-5; perhaps TRBD2 as D (6 bases). Trimming cost V 4 bases and J 5 bases, with 11 bases left between them. The CDR3 consists of 13 residues. Germline values: CDR1 ENHRY, CDR2 SYGVKD.

The chain uses TRBV12-3 or TRBV12-4 and TRBJ1-5; D unclear. The CDR3 consists of 12 residues. Deletions cut 8 bases from V and 6 bases from J, with 11 bases between. The CDR3 here is CASGNLGQPQHF. The CDR3 DNA sequence: TGTGCCAGCGGGAATCTGGGTCAGCCCCAGCATTTT.

The DNA for the CDR3 is TGTGCCATCAGGCGTGCTGTCGCACTAGCGGTTTCCAATAGGACAGATACGCAGTATTTT. This gives the protein CAIRRAVALAVSNRTDTQYF. The J gene is TRBJ2-3, the V gene TRBV10-3, with 8 nucleotides matching TRBD2. CDR3 length equals 20 residues. Germline assignment: CDR1 ENHRY and CDR2 SYGVKD. The junction had 23 bases not matched to a gene; V was cut back by 6 bases and J by 3 bases.

The chain employs TRBV20-1 and TRBJ1-4; 9 positions match TRBD1. CDR1 DFQATT and CDR2 SNEGSKA come from the germline V gene (reference sequence). The V and J ends lost 6 bases and 5 bases, in that order; junction bases with no gene match: 4. This CDR3 has 13 residues. The CDR3 region is CSAMGQGNEKLFF. The CDR3 DNA is TGCAGTGCCATGGGACAGGGAAATGAAAAACTGTTTTTT.

J is TRBJ1-1 and V is TRBV20-1; 8 nucleotides agree with TRBD1. Trimming removed 4 bases from V and 8 bases from J; junction bases left unmatched: 3. This CDR3 comprises 11 residues. Germline V gene sequence: CDR1 DFQATT, CDR2 SNEGSKA (reference sequence). DNA of the CDR3: TGCAGTGCTAATCAGGGGGCCGAAGCTTTCTTT. Amino acids: CSANQGAEAFF.

This clonotype was detected a few times. CDR3 protein: CSVTPGQGGETQYF. Here the CDR3 DNA reads TGCAGCGTTACCCCGGGACAGGGGGGAGAGACCCAGTACTTC. J is TRBJ2-5 and V is TRBV29-1; TRBD1 agrees at 11 bases. Germline V lookup: CDR1 SQVTM, CDR2 ANQGSEA. The CDR3 is made up of 14 amino acids. V trimming: 5 bases; J trimming: 4 bases; junction bases outside the gene matches: 6.

V usage is TRBV20-1 and J usage is TRBJ1-1; 10 bases line up with TRBD1. Germline CDR1 and CDR2: DFQATT and SNEGSKA (reference sequence). This CDR3 comprises 13 residues. CDR3 region: CSAPDRGGTEAFF. As DNA, the CDR3 is TGCAGCGCTCCGGACAGGGGGGGCACTGAAGCTTTCTTT.

The chain combines TRBV20-1 with TRBJ2-1; 11 bases are shared with TRBD2. The CDR3 runs 15 residues. Per germline, CDR1 DFQATT and CDR2 SNEGSKA (reference sequence). The junction had 8 bases not matched to a gene; V was cut back by 6 bases and J by 4 bases. CDR3 in amino acids: CSAESLAGGYNEQFF. The DNA of the CDR3 is TGCAGTGCCGAAAGCCTAGCGGGGGGTTACAATGAGCAGTTCTTC.